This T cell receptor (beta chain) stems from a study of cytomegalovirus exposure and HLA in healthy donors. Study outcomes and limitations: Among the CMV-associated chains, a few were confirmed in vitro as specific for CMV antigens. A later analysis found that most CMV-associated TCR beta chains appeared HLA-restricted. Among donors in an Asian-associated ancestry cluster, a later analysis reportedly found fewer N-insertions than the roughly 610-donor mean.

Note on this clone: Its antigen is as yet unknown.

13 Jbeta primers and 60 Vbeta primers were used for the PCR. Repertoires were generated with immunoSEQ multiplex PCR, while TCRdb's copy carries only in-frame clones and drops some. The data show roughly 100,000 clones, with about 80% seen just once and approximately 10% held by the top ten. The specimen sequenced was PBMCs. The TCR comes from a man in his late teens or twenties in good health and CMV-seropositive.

The CDR3 protein is CASSLAPDYSSYNEQFF. The CDR3 DNA follows: TGCGCCAGCAGCTTGGCGCCTGATTACAGCTCCTACAATGAGCAGTTCTTC. This chain joins TRBV5-1 and TRBJ2-1, with unresolved D. V was shortened by 0 bases and J by 0 bases, with 13 bases between the two germline ends. The length of the CDR3 is 17 residues. The V gene's germline CDR1 is SGHRS and CDR2 YFSETQ.